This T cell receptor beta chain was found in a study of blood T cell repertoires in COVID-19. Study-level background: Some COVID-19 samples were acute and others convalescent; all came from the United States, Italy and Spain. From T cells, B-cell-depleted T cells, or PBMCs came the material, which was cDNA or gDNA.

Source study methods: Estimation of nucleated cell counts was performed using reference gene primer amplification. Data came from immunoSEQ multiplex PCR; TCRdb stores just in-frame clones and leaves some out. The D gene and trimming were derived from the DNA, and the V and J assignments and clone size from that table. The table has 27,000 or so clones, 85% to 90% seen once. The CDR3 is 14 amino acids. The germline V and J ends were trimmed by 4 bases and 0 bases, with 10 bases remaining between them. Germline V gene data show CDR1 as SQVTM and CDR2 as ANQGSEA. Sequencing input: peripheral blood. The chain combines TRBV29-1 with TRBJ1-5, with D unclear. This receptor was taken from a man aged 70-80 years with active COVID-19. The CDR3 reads CSVGTDYSNQPQHF. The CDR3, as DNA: TGCAGCGTTGGAACAGATTATAGCAATCAGCCCCAGCATTTT.